These 16 T cell receptor beta chains originate from one sample sequenced in a study of identical twins. One entry per CDR3 protein, called by TCRdb with MiXCR from the 5' RACE reads. The data show under 250,000 distinct CDR3 sequences, 7.5% seen once. These data are also associated with another study on yellow fever vaccine responses in identical twins.

Sequencing was done on a sample of memory (CD45RO+) T cells sorted from blood. These receptors originate from a woman younger than 35 in good health.

In this sample, this clonotype turned up a few times. This chain uses TRBV20-1 with TRBJ2-7; tentative D call: TRBD2 (5 bases). From germline, CDR1 is DFQATT and CDR2 SNEGSKA (reference sequence). V lost 3 bases, J lost 6 bases, and 12 bases lay in between. This CDR3 has 12 residues. CDR3 sequence reads: CSASTRTAEQYF. The CDR3 DNA reads TGCAGTGCTAGCACGAGGACTGCCGAGCAGTACTTC.

There are many counts of this clonotype. This chain connects TRBV24-1 to TRBJ2-1, with 10 bases that match TRBD2. Trimming at V came to 4 bases and at J to 3 bases, leaving 5 bases not matched to a gene. Germline CDR1 reads KGHDR; CDR2 reads SFDVKD. The CDR3 consists of 16 residues. In DNA, the CDR3 is TGTGCCACCAGTGACGGACTAGCGGCCAGCTACAATGAGCAGTTCTTC. Its translation is CATSDGLAASYNEQFF.

In this sample, this clonotype turned up a few times. The J gene is TRBJ2-7, the V gene TRBV2; 8 positions match TRBD1. Trimming at V came to 8 bases and at J to 5 bases, leaving 8 bases not matched to a gene. This CDR3 contains 13 residues. Germline V CDR1 and CDR2: SNHLY, FYNNEI. The CDR3 protein is CASSDRVVNEQYF. DNA for the CDR3: TGTGCCAGCTCGGACAGGGTCGTCAACGAGCAGTACTTC.

The V call is TRBV2, the J call TRBJ1-5; a weak D match, TRBD1 (6 bases). V shed 7 bases and J shed 3 bases, with 19 bases lying between them. The germline V gene encodes CDR1 SNHLY and CDR2 FYNNEI. The CDR3 is 16 amino acids. The CDR3: CASTIGQTVNNQPQHF. CDR3 DNA sequence: TGTGCCAGCACCATCGGACAGACGGTAAACAATCAGCCCCAGCATTTT.

This clonotype was observed at least ten times. This chain uses TRBV12-3 or TRBV12-4 with TRBJ2-1; D is possibly TRBD1 (6 bases). The V end was cut by 4 bases, the J end by 3 bases, with 13 bases between. This CDR3 spans 15 amino acids. DNA of the CDR3: TGTGCCAGCAGTTCATGGGGACAAGACTACAATGAGCAGTTCTTC. Protein sequence: CASSSWGQDYNEQFF.

This clonotype showed up just a few times. CDR3 nucleotide sequence: TGTGCCAGCAGCAGAGCGGACAGGTTCAATCAGCCCCAGCATTTT. Translating it yields CASSRADRFNQPQHF. The chain is built from TRBV6-2 or TRBV6-3 and TRBJ1-5; 7 positions match TRBD1. The CDR3 is 15 amino acids. Germline CDR1 MNHEY, CDR2 SVGEGT. Trimming removed 6 bases from V and 3 bases from J; junction bases left unmatched: 8.

This clonotype was found a few times. The gene calls are TRBV10-3 and TRBJ2-3; 11 positions match TRBD2. The CDR3 covers 16 residues. Germline V gene sequence: CDR1 ENHRY, CDR2 SYGVKD. V shed 6 bases and J 0 bases; nucleotides not matched to a gene: 5. CDR3 amino acids: CAISDGTSGSTDTQYF. CDR3 sequence (DNA): TGTGCCATCAGCGATGGGACTAGCGGTAGCACAGATACGCAGTATTTT.

This clonotype appeared many times. The chain recombines TRBV29-1 with TRBJ2-7, with TRBD1 as a possible D gene (5 bases). Trimming took 6 bases from V and 8 from J, leaving 20 bases between them. The CDR3 runs to 13 residues. Germline assignment: CDR1 SQVTM and CDR2 ANQGSEA. CDR3 in DNA: TGCAGCGTGAGAGGCATTTGGGGCGTCCAGCAGTACTTC. Encoded protein: CSVRGIWGVQQYF.

In its sample, this clonotype was seen many times. The CDR3 DNA follows: TGCAGTGCCCCAGGGCCTTCTGGAAACACCATATATTTT. Its translation: CSAPGPSGNTIYF. The genes are TRBV20-1 and TRBJ1-3; possibly TRBD1 for D (5 bases). V lost 6 bases to trimming and J lost 1 base, with 10 bases between them. This CDR3 is 13 amino acids long. The V gene's germline CDR1 is DFQATT and CDR2 SNEGSKA (reference sequence).

This clonotype came up many times. The J gene is TRBJ2-1, the V gene TRBV14; 8 positions match TRBD1. After removal of 3 bases from V and 2 bases from J, the junction contained 3 bases not matched to a gene. The CDR3 runs to 15 residues. CDR1 and CDR2 from the germline V gene are SGHDN and FVKESK. DNA of the CDR3: TGTGCCAGCAGCCATCAGGGGGCGGCCTACAATGAGCAGTTCTTC. Protein product: CASSHQGAAYNEQFF.

At least ten counts were recorded for this clonotype. J is TRBJ2-2 and V is TRBV21-1; no DNA check was done on the table's D call, TRBD1. TRBV21-1 is a pseudogene segment. This CDR3 contains 16 residues. The CDR3 reads CASSKRRAKGAGELFF. DNA for the CDR3: TGTGCCAGCAGCAAAAGAAGGGCTAAGGGGGCCGGGGAGCTGTTTTTT.

This clonotype occurred a few times. The V call is TRBV3-1, the J call TRBJ1-1, with D possibly TRBD1 on 6 matching bases. The V gene lost 0 bases and the J gene lost 7 bases, with 12 bases spanning the gap. From germline, CDR1 is LGHDT and CDR2 YNNKEL (reference sequence). The CDR3 contains 14 residues. CDR3 bases: TGTGCCAGCAGCCAAGATCCCAGGACAGATGAAGCTTTCTTT. Its protein is CASSQDPRTDEAFF.

The chain uses TRBV12-3 or TRBV12-4 and TRBJ2-7; D may match TRBD1 or TRBD2 (6 bases each). V was trimmed by 3 bases and J by 5 bases, leaving 17 bases between them. This CDR3 is built from 15 residues. CDR3 sequence reads: CASSLGRGQTHEQYF. Here the CDR3 DNA reads TGTGCCAGCAGTTTGGGGCGGGGACAAACCCACGAGCAGTACTTC.

Of note for this clonotype: A much larger clone differs from this one at a single base, so this may be a read error. The rearrangement links TRBV14 to TRBJ1-2; 9 nucleotides line up with TRBD1. The length of the CDR3 is 13 residues. Per the germline V gene, CDR1 is SGHDN and CDR2 is FVKESK. J gave up 3 bases and V 6 bases, and 2 bases lay outside the gene matches. The CDR3 sequence is CASRRQGDYGYTF. CDR3 bases: TGTGCCAGCAGACGACAGGGGGACTATGGCTACACCTTC.

This clonotype was counted ten times or more. This rearrangement joins TRBV10-1 to TRBJ2-5; TRBD1 might be the D (6 bases). This CDR3 spans 15 amino acids. The ends were cut back, 4 bases at V and 2 bases at J, with 14 bases in the middle. Germline loops: CDR1 WNHNN, CDR2 SYGVQD (reference sequence). Here the CDR3 reads CASSALIGGQETQYF. CDR3 coding DNA: TGCGCCAGCAGTGCCCTCATAGGGGGTCAAGAGACCCAGTACTTC.

This clonotype was detected ten times or more. V is TRBV27 and J is TRBJ2-5, with D unresolved. Germline assignment: CDR1 MNHEY and CDR2 SMNVEV (reference sequence). The CDR3 is 13 amino acids. Trimming cost V 5 bases and J 2 bases, with 9 bases left between them. The CDR3 is CASSLRSQETQYF. The CDR3 bases are TGTGCCAGCAGTCTCCGCTCGCAAGAGACCCAGTACTTC.